This record covers a single T cell receptor (beta chain). Naive CD8 isolation took CD45RO-negative cells positively selected for CCR7 and excluded terminally differentiated effector memory CD45RA+ cells. How the authors handled the data: Junction-only immunoSEQ sequences carried no quality scores, so filtering differed. The method was immunoSEQ multiplex PCR; TCRdb's version includes in-frame clones alone and lacks a portion of them. The D gene and trimming were derived from the DNA, and the V and J assignments and clone size from that table. The sample shows 1.5 million to 2.5 million clones, about 94% of them seen only once. This record comes from a study of shared clonotypes between healthy human individuals. Germline-derived CDR1 and CDR2 are SEHNR and FQNEAQ (reference sequence). The CDR3 is made up of 18 amino acids. Trimming pared 5 bases from V and 7 bases from J, leaving 26 bases between.

The sequence came from a man between 18 and 35 years old in good health. The sample taken for sequencing was naive CD8+ T cells sorted from blood. V is TRBV7-9 and J is TRBJ2-2; tentatively, D is TRBD2 (5 bases). CDR3 bases: TGTGCCAGCAGCGTGACGGGGAGAGCTCCCAGCACGGGCGGGGAGCTGTTTTTT. This sequence encodes CASSVTGRAPSTGGELFF.